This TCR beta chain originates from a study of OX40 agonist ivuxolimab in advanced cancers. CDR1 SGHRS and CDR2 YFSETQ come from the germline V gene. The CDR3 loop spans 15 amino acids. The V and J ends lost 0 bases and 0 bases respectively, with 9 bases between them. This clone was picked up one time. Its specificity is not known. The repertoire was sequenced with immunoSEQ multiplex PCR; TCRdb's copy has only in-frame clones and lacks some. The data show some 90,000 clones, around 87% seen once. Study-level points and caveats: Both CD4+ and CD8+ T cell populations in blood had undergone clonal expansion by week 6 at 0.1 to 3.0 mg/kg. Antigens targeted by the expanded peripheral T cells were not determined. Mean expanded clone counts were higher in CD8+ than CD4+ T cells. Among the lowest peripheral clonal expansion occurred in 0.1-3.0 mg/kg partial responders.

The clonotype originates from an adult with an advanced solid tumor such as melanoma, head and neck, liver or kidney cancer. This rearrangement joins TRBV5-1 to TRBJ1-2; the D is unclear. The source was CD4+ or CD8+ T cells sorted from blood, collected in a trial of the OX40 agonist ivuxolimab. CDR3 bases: TGCGCCAGCAGCTTGGTCCCACAATCTAACTATGGCTACACCTTC. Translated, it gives CASSLVPQSNYGYTF.